Below, 2 T cell receptor beta chains from the same sample are listed, as sequenced in a study of blood T cells in healthy people across ages. The authors ran a second PCR of roughly 7 to 11 cycles using a sample-barcoded 5' primer and a J-beta primer mix. TCRdb independently ran MiXCR on the 5' RACE reads; one entry per CDR3 protein. Among about 640,000 distinct CDR3 sequences, roughly three fifths were seen once, and the ten largest hold 30% to 40%. The sample taken for sequencing was blood. The receptors come from a man aged 55 to 69 in good health.

The chain has TRBV10-3 and TRBJ2-7; D might be TRBD1 or TRBD2, each matching 6 bases. Germline assignment: CDR1 ENHRY and CDR2 SYGVKD. CDR3 length: 13 amino acids. Trimming cost V 8 bases and J 0 bases, with 11 bases left between them. DNA of the CDR3: TGTGCCATCCGGGGGACAAACTCCTACGAGCAGTACTTC. Translating it yields CAIRGTNSYEQYF.

The CDR3 DNA reads TGTGCCAGCAGCTTAGCGGGGGCAGGTCCTGACAATGAGCAGTTCTTC. Amino acids: CASSLAGAGPDNEQFF. This sequence joins TRBV7-9 and TRBJ2-1, with D possibly being TRBD1 (6 bases). Trimming cost V 0 bases and J 5 bases, with 14 bases left between them. The CDR3 sequence is 16 residues long. The germline V gene encodes CDR1 SEHNR and CDR2 FQNEAQ (reference sequence).